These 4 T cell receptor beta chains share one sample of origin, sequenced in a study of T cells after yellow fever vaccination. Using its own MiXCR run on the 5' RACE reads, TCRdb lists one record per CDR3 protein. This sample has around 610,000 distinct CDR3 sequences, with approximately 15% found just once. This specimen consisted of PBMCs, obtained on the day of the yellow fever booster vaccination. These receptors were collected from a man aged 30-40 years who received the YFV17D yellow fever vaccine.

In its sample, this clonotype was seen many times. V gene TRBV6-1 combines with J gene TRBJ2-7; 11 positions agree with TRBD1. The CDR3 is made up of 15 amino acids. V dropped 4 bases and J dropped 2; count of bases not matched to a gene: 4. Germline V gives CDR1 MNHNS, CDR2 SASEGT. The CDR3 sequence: CASSGTGGRTYEQYF. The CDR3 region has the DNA TGTGCCAGCAGTGGGACAGGGGGCCGTACCTACGAGCAGTACTTC.

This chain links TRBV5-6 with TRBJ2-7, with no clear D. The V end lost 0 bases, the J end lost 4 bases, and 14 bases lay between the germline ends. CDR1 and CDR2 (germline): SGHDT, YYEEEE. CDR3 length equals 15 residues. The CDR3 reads CASSLVDVGVYEQYF. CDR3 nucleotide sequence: TGTGCCAGCAGCTTGGTGGACGTTGGGGTTTACGAGCAGTACTTC.

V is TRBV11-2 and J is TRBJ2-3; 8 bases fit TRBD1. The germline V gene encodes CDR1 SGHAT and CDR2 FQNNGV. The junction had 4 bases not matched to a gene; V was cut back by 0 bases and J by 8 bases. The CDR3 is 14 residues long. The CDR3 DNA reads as TGTGCCAGCAGCTTAGAATCCACAGGGGGTACGCAGTATTTT. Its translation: CASSLESTGGTQYF. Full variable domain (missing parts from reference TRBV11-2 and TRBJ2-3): EAGVAQSPRYKIIEKRQSVAFWCNPISGHATLYWYQQILGQGPKLLIQFQNNGVVDDSQLPKDRFSAERLKGVDSTLKIQPAKLEDSAVYLCASSLESTGGTQYFGPGTRLTVL.

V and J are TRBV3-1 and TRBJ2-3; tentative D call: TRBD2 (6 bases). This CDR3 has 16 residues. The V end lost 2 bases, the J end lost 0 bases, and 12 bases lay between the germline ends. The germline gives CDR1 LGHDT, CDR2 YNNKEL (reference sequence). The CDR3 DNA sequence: TGTGCCAGCAGCCAAAAAAGGAGGGCTAGCACAGATACGCAGTATTTT. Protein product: CASSQKRRASTDTQYF.